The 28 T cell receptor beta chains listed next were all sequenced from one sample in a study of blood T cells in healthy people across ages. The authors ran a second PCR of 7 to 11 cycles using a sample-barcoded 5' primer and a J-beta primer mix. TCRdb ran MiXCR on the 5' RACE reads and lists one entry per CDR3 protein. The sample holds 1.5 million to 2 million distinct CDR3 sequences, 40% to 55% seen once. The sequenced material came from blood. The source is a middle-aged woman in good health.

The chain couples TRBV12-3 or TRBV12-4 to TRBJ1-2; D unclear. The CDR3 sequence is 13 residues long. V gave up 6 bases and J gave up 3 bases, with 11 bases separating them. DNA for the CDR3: TGTGCCAGCAGCCCCGCGGTCTACTATGGCTACACCTTC. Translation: CASSPAVYYGYTF.

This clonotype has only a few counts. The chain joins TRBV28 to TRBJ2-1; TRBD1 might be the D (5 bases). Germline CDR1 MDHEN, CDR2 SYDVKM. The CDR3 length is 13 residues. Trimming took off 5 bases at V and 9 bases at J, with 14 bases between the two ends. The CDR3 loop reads CASSIIQGSEQFF. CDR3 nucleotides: TGTGCCAGCAGTATAATTCAGGGAAGTGAGCAGTTCTTC.

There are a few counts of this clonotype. CDR3 residues: CATRVPNEKLFF. CDR3 nucleotide sequence: TGTGCCACCAGGGTACCTAATGAAAAACTGTTTTTT. The chain links TRBV15 to TRBJ1-4; D is ambiguous. The CDR3 sequence is 12 residues long. Germline V CDR1 and CDR2: LNHNV, YYDKDF (reference sequence). Trimming stripped 6 bases from V and 3 bases from J, with 5 bases between.

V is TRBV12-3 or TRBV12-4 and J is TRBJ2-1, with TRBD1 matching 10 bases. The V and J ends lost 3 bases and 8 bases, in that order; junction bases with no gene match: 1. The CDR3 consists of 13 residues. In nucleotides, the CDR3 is TGTGCCAGCAGTTTCGGGACAGGGGATGAGCAGTTCTTC. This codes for CASSFGTGDEQFF.

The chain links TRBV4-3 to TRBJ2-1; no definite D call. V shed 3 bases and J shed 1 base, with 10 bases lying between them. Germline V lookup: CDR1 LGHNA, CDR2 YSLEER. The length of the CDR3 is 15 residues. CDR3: CASSQRPTSYNEQFF. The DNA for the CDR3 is TGCGCCAGCAGCCAGCGTCCCACGTCCTACAATGAGCAGTTCTTC.

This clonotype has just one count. CDR3 sequence: CASSFRMGDEQYF. CDR3 nucleotide sequence: TGTGCCAGCAGCTTCCGGATGGGGGACGAGCAGTACTTC. The chain employs TRBV7-9 and TRBJ2-5; either TRBD1 or TRBD2 may fit D (5 bases each). The end of the DNA is better explained by TRBJ2-7, so the J call may be wrong. There are 13 residues in the CDR3. Per the germline V gene, CDR1 is SEHNR and CDR2 is FQNEAQ (reference sequence).

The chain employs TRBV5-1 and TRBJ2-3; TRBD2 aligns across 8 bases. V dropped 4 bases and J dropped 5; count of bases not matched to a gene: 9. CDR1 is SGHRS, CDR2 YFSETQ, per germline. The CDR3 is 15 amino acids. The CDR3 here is CASSPLAGTVDTQYF. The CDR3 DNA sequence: TGCGCCAGCAGCCCCTTAGCGGGGACGGTAGATACGCAGTATTTT.

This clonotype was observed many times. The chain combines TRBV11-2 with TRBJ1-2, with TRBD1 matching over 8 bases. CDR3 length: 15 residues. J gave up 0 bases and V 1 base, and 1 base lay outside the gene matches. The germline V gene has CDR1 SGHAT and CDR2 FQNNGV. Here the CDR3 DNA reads TGTGCCAGCAGCTTAGTGGGACAGGCTAACTATGGCTACACCTTC. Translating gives CASSLVGQANYGYTF.

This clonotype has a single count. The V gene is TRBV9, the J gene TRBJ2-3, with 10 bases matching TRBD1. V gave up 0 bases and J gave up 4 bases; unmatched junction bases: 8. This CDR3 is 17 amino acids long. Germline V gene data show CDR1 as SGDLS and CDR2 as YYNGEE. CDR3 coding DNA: TGTGCCAGCAGCGTAGTAGCGACAGGGGGCTTGGCAGATACGCAGTATTTT. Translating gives CASSVVATGGLADTQYF.

The CDR3 DNA is TGTGCCAGCAGCCCGGAGATTAGCTGGGAGACCCAGTACTTC. This codes for CASSPEISWETQYF. The V gene is TRBV7-2, the J gene TRBJ2-5; no definite D call. There are 14 residues in the CDR3. V was pared by 5 bases and J by 5 bases, with 15 bases between. CDR1 is SGHTA, CDR2 FQGNSA, per germline.

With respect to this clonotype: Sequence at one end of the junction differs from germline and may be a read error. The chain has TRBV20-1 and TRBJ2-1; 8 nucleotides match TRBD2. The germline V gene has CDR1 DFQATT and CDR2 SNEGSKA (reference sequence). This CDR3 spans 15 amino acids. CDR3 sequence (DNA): TGCAGTACTAGAGATCTCGGCGGGGGGTATCATGAGCAGTTCTTC. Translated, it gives CSTRDLGGGYHEQFF.

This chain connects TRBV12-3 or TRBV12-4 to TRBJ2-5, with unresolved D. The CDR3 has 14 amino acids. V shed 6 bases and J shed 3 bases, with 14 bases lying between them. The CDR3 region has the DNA TGTGCCAGCAGCCAGCACAAGACGGAAGAGACCCAGTACTTC. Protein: CASSQHKTEETQYF.

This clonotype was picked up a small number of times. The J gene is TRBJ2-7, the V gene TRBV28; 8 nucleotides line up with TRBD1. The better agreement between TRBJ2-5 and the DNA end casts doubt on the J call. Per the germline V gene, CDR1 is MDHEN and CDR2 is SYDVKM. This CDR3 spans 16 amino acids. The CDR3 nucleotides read TGTGCCAGCAGTCACCGGGACAGGAGAAACCAAGAGACCCAGTACTTC. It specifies CASSHRDRRNQETQYF.

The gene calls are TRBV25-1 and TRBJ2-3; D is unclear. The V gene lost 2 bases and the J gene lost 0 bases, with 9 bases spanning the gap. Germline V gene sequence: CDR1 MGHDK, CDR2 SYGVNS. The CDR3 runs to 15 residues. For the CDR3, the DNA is TGTGCCAGCAGTGAAGTAAGACGAAGCACAGATACGCAGTATTTT. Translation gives CASSEVRRSTDTQYF.

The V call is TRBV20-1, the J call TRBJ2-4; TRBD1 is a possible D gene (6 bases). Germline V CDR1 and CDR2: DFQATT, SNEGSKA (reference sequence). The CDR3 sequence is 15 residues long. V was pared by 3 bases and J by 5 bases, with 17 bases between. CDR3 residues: CSASHIQGRENIQYF. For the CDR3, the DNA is TGCAGTGCTAGCCATATACAGGGTAGGGAAAACATTCAGTACTTC.

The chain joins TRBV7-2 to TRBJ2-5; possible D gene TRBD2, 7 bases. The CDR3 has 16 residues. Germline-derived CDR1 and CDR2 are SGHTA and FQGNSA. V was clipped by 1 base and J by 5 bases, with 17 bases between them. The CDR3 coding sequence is TGTGCCAGCAGCTTAGATTCGGGCGGGGGCAGGGAGACCCAGTACTTC. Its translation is CASSLDSGGGRETQYF.

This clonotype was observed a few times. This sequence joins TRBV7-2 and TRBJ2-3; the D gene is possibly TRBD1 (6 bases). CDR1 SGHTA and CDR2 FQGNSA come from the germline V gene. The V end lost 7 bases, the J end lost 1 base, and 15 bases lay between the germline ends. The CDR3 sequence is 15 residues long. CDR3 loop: CASKKGEWGTDTQYF. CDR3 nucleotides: TGTGCCAGCAAGAAGGGGGAGTGGGGCACAGATACGCAGTATTTT. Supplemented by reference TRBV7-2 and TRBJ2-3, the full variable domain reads GAGVSQSPSNKVTEKGKDVELRCDPISGHTALYWYRQSLGQGLEFLIYFQGNSAPDKSGLPSDRFSAERTGGSVSTLTIQRTQQEDSAVYLCASKKGEWGTDTQYFGPGTRLTVL.

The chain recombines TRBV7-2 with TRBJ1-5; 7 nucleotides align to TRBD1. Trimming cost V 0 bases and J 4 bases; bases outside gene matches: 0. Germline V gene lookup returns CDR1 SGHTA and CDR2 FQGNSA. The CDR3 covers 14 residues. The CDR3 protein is CASSLAGQNQPQHF. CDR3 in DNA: TGTGCCAGCAGCTTAGCGGGACAGAATCAGCCCCAGCATTTT.

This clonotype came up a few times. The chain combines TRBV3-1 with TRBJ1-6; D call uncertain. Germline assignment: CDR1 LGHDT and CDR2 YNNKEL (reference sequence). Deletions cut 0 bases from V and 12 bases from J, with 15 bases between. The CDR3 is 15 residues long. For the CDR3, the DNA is TGTGCCAGCAGCCAAGACAAATCCCTCAGACAACCCCTCCACTTT. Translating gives CASSQDKSLRQPLHF.

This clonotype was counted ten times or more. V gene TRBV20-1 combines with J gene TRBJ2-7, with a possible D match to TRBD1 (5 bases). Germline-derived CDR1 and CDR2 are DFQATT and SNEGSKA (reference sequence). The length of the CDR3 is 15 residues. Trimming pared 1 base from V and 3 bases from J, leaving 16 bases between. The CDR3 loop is CSARAWGSSNYEQYF. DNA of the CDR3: TGCAGTGCTAGAGCCTGGGGCAGCAGTAACTACGAGCAGTACTTC.

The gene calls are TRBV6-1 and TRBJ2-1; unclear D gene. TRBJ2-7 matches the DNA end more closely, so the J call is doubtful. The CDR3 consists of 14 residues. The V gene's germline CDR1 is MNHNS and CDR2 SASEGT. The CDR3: CASSEGDGAYEQYF. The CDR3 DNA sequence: TGTGCCAGCAGTGAAGGCGACGGCGCCTACGAGCAGTACTTC.

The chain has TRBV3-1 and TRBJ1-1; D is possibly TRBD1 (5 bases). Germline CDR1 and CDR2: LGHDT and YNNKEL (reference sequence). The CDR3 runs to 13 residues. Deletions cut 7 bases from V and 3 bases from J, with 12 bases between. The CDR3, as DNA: TGTGCCAGCATGGGGGTCAAGGACACTGAAGCTTTCTTT. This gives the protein CASMGVKDTEAFF.

This chain's CDR3 is CASSLGGTGGVYGYTF. The CDR3 DNA sequence: TGTGCCAGCAGCTTGGGTGGGACAGGAGGAGTTTATGGCTACACCTTC. The chain is built from TRBV5-5 and TRBJ1-2, with TRBD1 identical over 8 bases. Germline-derived CDR1 and CDR2 are SGHKS and YYEKEE (reference sequence). This CDR3 region has 16 residues. V was clipped by 0 bases and J by 5 bases; unmatched bases: 9. The whole variable domain, remainder taken from reference TRBV5-5 and TRBJ1-2, is DAGVTQSPTHLIKTRGQQVTLRCSPISGHKSVSWYQQVLGQGPQFIFQYYEKEERGRGNFPDRFSARQFPNYSSELNVNALLLGDSALYLCASSLGGTGGVYGYTFGSGTRLTVV.

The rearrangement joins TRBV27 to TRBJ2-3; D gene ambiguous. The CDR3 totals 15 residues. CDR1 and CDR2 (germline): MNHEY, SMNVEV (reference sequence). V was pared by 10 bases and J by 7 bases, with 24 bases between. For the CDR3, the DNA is TGTGCCACTATAACCTCGGGTCCTCTAGGGAATACGCAGTATTTT. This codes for CATITSGPLGNTQYF.

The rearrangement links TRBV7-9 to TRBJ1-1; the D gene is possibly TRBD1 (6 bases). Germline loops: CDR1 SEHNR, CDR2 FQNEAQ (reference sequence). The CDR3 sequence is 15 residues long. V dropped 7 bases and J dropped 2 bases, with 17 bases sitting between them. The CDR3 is CASTPLQGTNTEAFF. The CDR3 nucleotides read TGTGCCAGCACCCCCCTTCAGGGGACCAACACTGAAGCTTTCTTT. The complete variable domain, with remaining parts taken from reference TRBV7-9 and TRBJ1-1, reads DTGVSQNPRHKITKRGQNVTFRCDPISEHNRLYWYRQTLGQGPEFLTYFQNEAQLEKSRLLSDRFSAERPKGSFSTLEIQRTEQGDSAMYLCASTPLQGTNTEAFFGQGTRLTVV.

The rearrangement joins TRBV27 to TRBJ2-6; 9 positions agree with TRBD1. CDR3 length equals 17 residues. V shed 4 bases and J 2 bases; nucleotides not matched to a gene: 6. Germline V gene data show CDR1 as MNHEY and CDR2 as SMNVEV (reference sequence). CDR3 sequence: CASSYGTGTTGANVLTF. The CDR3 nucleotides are TGTGCCAGCAGTTACGGGACAGGGACCACTGGGGCCAACGTCCTGACTTTC.

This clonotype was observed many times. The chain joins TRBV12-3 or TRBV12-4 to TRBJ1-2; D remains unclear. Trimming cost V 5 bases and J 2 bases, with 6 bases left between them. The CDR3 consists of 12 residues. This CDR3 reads CASSEPNYGYTF. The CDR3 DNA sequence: TGTGCCAGCAGTGAGCCAAACTATGGCTACACCTTC.

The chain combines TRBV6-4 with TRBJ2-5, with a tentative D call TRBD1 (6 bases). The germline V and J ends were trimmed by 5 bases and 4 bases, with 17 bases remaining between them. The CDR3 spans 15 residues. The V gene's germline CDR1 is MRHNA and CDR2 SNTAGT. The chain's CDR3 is CASSHRDPTRETQYF. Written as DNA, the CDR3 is TGTGCCAGCAGTCACAGGGACCCTACGAGAGAGACCCAGTACTTC.